What follows are 2 T cell receptor beta chains derived from one specimen sequenced in a study of blood T cell repertoires in COVID-19. Measured with immunoSEQ multiplex PCR; TCRdb has only the in-frame clones, and not every one. The sample lists roughly 250,000 clones, about 87% occurring once. The specimen sequenced was PBMCs or T cells enriched from blood (not recorded which). The receptors here all came from a woman between 50 and 59 years old who had recovered from COVID-19.

The chain couples TRBV4-3 to TRBJ1-1; D not certain. Between the trimmed V and J ends, which lost 4 bases and 1 base, there was a span of 10 bases. The germline CDR1 and CDR2 sequences are LGHNA and YSLEER. The CDR3 extends over 14 amino acids. The CDR3 nucleotides read TGCGCCAGCAGCCCACCTGGGCCGAACACTGAAGCTTTCTTT. Translated, it gives CASSPPGPNTEAFF.

This clone occurred many times. This sequence joins TRBV5-4 and TRBJ2-7; 9 nucleotides line up with TRBD2. The CDR3 covers 16 residues. The V gene's germline CDR1 is SGHNT and CDR2 YYREEE (reference sequence). V lost 4 bases and J lost 7; bases outside the gene matches: 15. As DNA, the CDR3 is TGTGCCAGCAGCGCCTCGACTAGCGGCACCGACTGGGAGCAGTACTTC. This sequence encodes CASSASTSGTDWEQYF.